The rows below give T cell receptor beta chains drawn from one sample of a study of beta chain features in type 1 diabetes. The protocol was immunoSEQ multiplex PCR, while the TCRdb copy is restricted to in-frame clones and leaves out a portion. This repertoire shows 130,000 to 150,000 clones, around a tenth found once; its top ten account for around 0.63%. The sequenced material came from central memory CD4+ T cells from blood. These receptor sequences come from a young man in good health. CDR3s include the opening cysteine and the closing phenylalanine or tryptophan. Fields, in order: J gene, clone size, V gene, D gene, CDR3 protein, CDR3 DNA. D genes are given only for firm matches. A clone size is listed for some rows: how often the clone was seen (once, few, many), or a class if it is expanded.

>TRBJ1-2|few|TRBV11-2|-
CASSIQRNSYGYTF
TGTGCCAGCAGCATACAACGCAACAGCTATGGCTACACCTTC
>TRBJ2-7|-|TRBV5-1|TRBD2
CASSTGTTVREQYF
TGCGCCAGCAGCACCGGGACTACGGTTCGCGAGCAGTACTTC
>TRBJ2-3|-|TRBV12-5|TRBD1
CASGRDSGTQYF
TGTGCTAGTGGCAGGGACAGTGGAACGCAGTATTTT
>TRBJ1-1|-|TRBV28|TRBD1
CASWTGGAFNTEAFF
TGTGCCAGCTGGACAGGGGGCGCCTTTAACACTGAAGCTTTCTTT
>TRBJ1-2|-|TRBV18|-
CASSPRQEGNYGYTF
TGTGCCAGCTCACCTCGGCAGGAGGGTAACTATGGCTACACCTTC
>TRBJ1-1|-|TRBV5-1|TRBD1
CASSASGQWNTEAFF
TGCGCCAGCAGCGCCTCGGGACAGTGGAACACTGAAGCTTTCTTT
>TRBJ2-2|many|TRBV7-2|TRBD1
CASSQGVGQGPGELFF
TGTGCCAGCAGCCAGGGTGTCGGACAGGGGCCCGGGGAGCTGTTTTTT
>TRBJ2-5|few|TRBV12-5|TRBD1
CASGLGQGETQYF
TGTGCTAGTGGCCTGGGACAGGGTGAGACCCAGTACTTC
>TRBJ1-5|few|TRBV4-1|-
CASSQDYPVDYQPQHF
TGCGCCAGCAGCCAAGATTATCCAGTGGACTATCAGCCCCAGCATTTT
>TRBJ1-5|-|TRBV28|TRBD1
CASTFPPRGNLNQPQHF
TGTGCCAGCACCTTCCCCCCCAGGGGGAACCTCAATCAGCCCCAGCATTTT
>TRBJ2-7|few|TRBV7-3|TRBD2
CASSLRAGGSYEQYF
TGTGCCAGCAGCTTAAGGGCGGGGGGCTCCTACGAGCAGTACTTC
>TRBJ2-5|-|TRBV7-9|TRBD2
CASSLPSGGSQETQYF
TGTGCCAGCAGCCTACCTAGCGGGGGATCCCAAGAGACCCAGTACTTC
>TRBJ2-5|many|TRBV5-4|TRBD2
CASSEGLAGETQYF
TGTGCCAGCAGCGAGGGACTAGCCGGGGAGACCCAGTACTTC
>TRBJ1-5|few|TRBV16|TRBD1
CASSLSGQGLSQPQHF
TGTGCCAGCAGCCTATCAGGACAGGGGCTAAGTCAGCCCCAGCATTTT
>TRBJ2-6|few|TRBV5-1|-
CASSLGDWAGSRANVLTF
TGCGCCAGCAGCTTGGGGGACTGGGCAGGCTCTAGGGCCAACGTCCTGACTTTC
>TRBJ2-7|-|TRBV6-4|-
CASGTSKSSYEQYF
TGTGCCAGCGGGACTTCGAAGAGCTCCTACGAGCAGTACTTC
>TRBJ1-2|few|TRBV7-6|-
CASSLAQGNYGYTF
TGTGCCAGCAGCTTAGCTCAGGGCAACTATGGCTACACCTTC
>TRBJ2-3|-|TRBV5-1|-
CASSPNTDTQYF
TGCGCCAGCAGCCCAAACACAGATACGCAGTATTTT
>TRBJ2-2|few|TRBV9|-
CASSVRGGTGELFF
TGTGCCAGCAGCGTAAGGGGGGGCACCGGGGAGCTGTTTTTT
>TRBJ2-6|-|TRBV7-6|TRBD1
CASSFTGAGANVLTF
TGTGCCAGCAGCTTTACAGGGGCTGGGGCCAACGTCCTGACTTTC
>TRBJ1-5|-|TRBV27|TRBD1
CASRRTGGGNQPQHF
TGTGCCAGCAGAAGGACAGGGGGAGGCAATCAGCCCCAGCATTTT
>TRBJ2-3|-|TRBV11-2|TRBD1
CASSERQGGTDTQYF
TGTGCCAGCAGCGAACGACAGGGTGGCACAGATACGCAGTATTTT
>TRBJ2-1|-|TRBV6-4|TRBD2
CASSGGAGNEQFF
TGTGCCAGCTCCGGGGGGGCGGGAAATGAGCAGTTCTTC
>TRBJ1-2|few|TRBV28|-
CASAIQGVYGYTF
TGTGCCAGCGCTATACAGGGCGTTTATGGCTACACCTTC
>TRBJ2-1|-|TRBV6-6|TRBD2
CASSTHSSGGPDEQFF
TGTGCCAGCAGTACGCACTCTAGCGGGGGGCCCGATGAGCAGTTCTTC
>TRBJ1-3|-|TRBV7-2|TRBD1
CASSSGTAGNTIYF
TGTGCCAGCAGCTCCGGGACAGCTGGAAACACCATATATTTT
>TRBJ2-7|many|TRBV7-2|-
CASSTDRLYEQYF
TGTGCCAGCAGCACCGACAGGCTCTACGAGCAGTACTTC
>TRBJ2-1|-|TRBV7-9|TRBD2
CATFGGALLDEQFF
TGTGCCACTTTCGGGGGGGCCCTTTTAGATGAGCAGTTCTTC
>TRBJ1-6|-|TRBV5-4|-
CASSLSGDNSPLHF
TGTGCCAGCAGCTTGTCAGGGGATAATTCACCCCTCCACTTT
>TRBJ2-4|many|TRBV28|-
CASSPAAVRVQYF
TGTGCCAGCAGCCCCGCCGCGGTGAGGGTTCAGTACTTC
>TRBJ1-3|few|TRBV7-9|-
CASSRTSSGNTIYF
TGTGCCAGCAGCCGAACAAGCTCTGGAAACACCATATATTTT
>TRBJ1-3|-|TRBV9|-
CASSVTPGVSGSGNTIYF
TGTGCCAGCAGCGTAACCCCGGGGGTTTCGGGCTCTGGAAACACCATATATTTT
>TRBJ1-1|few|TRBV30|TRBD1
CAHSRGLNTEAFF
TGTGCCCATTCCAGGGGGCTGAACACTGAAGCTTTCTTT
>TRBJ1-1|-|TRBV6-5|-
CASSYSGLMNTEAFF
TGTGCCAGCAGTTACTCGGGACTGATGAACACTGAAGCTTTCTTT
>TRBJ2-1|few|TRBV4-1|-
CASYPTLASYNEQFF
TGCGCCAGCTACCCGACCTTAGCGTCCTACAATGAGCAGTTCTTC
>TRBJ2-3|-|TRBV7-9|TRBD1
CATSHSPGQGLFTDTQYF
TGTGCCACCTCCCACTCCCCGGGACAGGGGCTCTTCACAGATACGCAGTATTTT
>TRBJ2-7|-|TRBV29-1|TRBD1
CSVTGTGTYEQYF
TGCAGCGTGACCGGGACAGGGACCTACGAGCAGTACTTC
>TRBJ1-5|-|TRBV6-1|-
CASSEDGNQPQHF
TGTGCCAGCAGTGAAGACGGGAATCAGCCCCAGCATTTT